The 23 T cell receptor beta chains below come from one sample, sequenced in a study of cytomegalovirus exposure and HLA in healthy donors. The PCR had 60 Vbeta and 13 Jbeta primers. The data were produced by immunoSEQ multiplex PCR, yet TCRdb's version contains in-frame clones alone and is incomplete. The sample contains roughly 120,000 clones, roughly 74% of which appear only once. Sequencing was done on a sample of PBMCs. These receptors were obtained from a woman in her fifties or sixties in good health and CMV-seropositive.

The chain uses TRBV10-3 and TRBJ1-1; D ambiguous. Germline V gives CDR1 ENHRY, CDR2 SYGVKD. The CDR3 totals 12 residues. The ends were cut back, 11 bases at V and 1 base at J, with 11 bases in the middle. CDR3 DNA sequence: TGTGCCTCACATAACAGGAACACTGAAGCTTTCTTT. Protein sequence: CASHNRNTEAFF.

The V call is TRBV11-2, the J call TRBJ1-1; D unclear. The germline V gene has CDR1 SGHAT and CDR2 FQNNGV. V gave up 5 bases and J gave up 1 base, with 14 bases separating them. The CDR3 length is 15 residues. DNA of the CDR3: TGTGCCAGCAGCCGGAGCACCCGACGGAACACTGAAGCTTTCTTT. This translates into CASSRSTRRNTEAFF. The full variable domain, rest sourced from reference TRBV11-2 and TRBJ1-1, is EAGVAQSPRYKIIEKRQSVAFWCNPISGHATLYWYQQILGQGPKLLIQFQNNGVVDDSQLPKDRFSAERLKGVDSTLKIQPAKLEDSAVYLCASSRSTRRNTEAFFGQGTRLTVV.

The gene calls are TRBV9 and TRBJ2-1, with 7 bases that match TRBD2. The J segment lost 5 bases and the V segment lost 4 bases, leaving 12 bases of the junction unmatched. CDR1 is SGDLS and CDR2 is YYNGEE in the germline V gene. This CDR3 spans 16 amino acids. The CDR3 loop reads CASSPRRERGNNEQFF. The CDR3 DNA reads TGTGCCAGCAGCCCCCGCCGGGAGCGGGGAAACAATGAGCAGTTCTTC.

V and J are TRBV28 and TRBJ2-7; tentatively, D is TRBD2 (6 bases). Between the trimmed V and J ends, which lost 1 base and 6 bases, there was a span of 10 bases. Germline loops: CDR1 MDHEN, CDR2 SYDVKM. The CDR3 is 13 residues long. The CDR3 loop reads CASSLFDGSEQYF. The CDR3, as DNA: TGTGCCAGCAGTTTATTTGACGGGAGCGAGCAGTACTTC.

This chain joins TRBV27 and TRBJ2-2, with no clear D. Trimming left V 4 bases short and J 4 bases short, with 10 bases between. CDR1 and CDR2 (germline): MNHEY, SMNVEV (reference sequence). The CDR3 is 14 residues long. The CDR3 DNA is TGTGCCAGCAGTTATGGTCAGGCCACCGGGGAGCTGTTTTTT. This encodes CASSYGQATGELFF.

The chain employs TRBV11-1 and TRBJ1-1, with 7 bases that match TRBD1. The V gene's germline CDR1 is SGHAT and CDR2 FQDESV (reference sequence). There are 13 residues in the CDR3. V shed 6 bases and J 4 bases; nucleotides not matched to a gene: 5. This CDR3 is CASSYRGGTEAFF. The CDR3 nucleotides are TGTGCCAGCAGTTACAGGGGAGGCACTGAAGCTTTCTTT.

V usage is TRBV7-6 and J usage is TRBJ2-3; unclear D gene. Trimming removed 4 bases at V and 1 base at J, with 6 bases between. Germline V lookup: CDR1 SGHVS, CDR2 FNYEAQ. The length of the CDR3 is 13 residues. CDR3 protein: CASSSIGTDTQYF. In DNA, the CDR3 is TGTGCCAGCAGCTCTATAGGCACAGATACGCAGTATTTT.

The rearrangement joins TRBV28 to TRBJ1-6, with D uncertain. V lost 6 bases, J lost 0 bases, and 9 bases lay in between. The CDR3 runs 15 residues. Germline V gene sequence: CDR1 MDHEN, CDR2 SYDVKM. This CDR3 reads CASSRTDSYNSPLHF. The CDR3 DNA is TGTGCCAGCAGCCGAACAGACTCCTATAATTCACCCCTCCACTTT.

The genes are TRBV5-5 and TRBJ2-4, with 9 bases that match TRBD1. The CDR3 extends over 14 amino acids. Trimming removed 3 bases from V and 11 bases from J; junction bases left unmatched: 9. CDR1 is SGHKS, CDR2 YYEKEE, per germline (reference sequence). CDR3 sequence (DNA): TGTGCCAGCAGCTCCCGGGACAGGGCCCCGGTTCAGTACTTC. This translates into CASSSRDRAPVQYF. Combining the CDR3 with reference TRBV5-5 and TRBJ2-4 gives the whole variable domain DAGVTQSPTHLIKTRGQQVTLRCSPISGHKSVSWYQQVLGQGPQFIFQYYEKEERGRGNFPDRFSARQFPNYSSELNVNALLLGDSALYLCASSSRDRAPVQYFGAGTRLSVL.

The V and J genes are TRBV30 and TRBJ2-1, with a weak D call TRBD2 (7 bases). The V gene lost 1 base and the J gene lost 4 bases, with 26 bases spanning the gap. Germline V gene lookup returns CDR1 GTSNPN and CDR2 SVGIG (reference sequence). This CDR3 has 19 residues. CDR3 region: CAWSGGGGPLKLEYNEQFF. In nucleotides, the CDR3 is TGTGCCTGGAGTGGAGGGGGGGGGCCTTTAAAACTTGAATACAATGAGCAGTTCTTC.

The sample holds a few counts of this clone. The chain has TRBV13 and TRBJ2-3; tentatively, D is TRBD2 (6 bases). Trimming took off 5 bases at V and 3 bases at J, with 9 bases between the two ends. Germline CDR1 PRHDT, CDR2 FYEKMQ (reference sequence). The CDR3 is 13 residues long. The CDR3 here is CASSPGTTDTQYF. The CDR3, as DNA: TGTGCCAGCAGCCCAGGGACTACAGATACGCAGTATTTT.

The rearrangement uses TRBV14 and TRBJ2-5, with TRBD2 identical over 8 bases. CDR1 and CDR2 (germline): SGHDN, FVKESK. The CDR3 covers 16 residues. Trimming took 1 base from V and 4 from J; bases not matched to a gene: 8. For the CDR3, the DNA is TGTGCCAGCAGCCAAGCTCAACCGGGGGGGCGAGAGACCCAGTACTTC. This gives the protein CASSQAQPGGRETQYF.

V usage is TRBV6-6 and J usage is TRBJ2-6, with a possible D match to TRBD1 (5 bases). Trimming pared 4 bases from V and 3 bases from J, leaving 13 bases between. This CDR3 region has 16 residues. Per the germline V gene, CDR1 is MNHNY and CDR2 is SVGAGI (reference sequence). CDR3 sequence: CASSSNQGFGANVLTF. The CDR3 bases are TGTGCCAGCAGTTCCAACCAGGGATTTGGGGCCAACGTCCTGACTTTC.

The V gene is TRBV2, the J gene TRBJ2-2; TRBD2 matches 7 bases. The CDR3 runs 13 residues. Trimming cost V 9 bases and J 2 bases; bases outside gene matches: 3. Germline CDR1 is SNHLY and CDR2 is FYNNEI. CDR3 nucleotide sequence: TGTGCCAGTCAGCGGGAAAACACCGGGGAGCTGTTTTTT. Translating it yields CASQRENTGELFF.

CDR3 residues: CASSPQPTGVGEKLFF. The CDR3 nucleotides are TGTGCCAGCTCACCTCAACCGACAGGGGTAGGAGAAAAACTGTTTTTT. The rearrangement uses TRBV18 and TRBJ1-4; 8 bases agree with TRBD1. This CDR3 contains 16 residues. Unmatched junction bases numbered 11, after V lost 3 bases and J lost 8 bases. CDR1 is KGHSH and CDR2 is LQKENI in the germline V gene.

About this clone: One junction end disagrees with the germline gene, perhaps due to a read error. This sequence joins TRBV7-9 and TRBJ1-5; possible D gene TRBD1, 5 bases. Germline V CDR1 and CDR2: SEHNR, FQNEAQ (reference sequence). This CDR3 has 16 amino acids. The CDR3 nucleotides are TGTTCCAGCAGCTTAGGTCTTGGGGCTACCGATCAGCCCCAGCATTTT. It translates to CSSSLGLGATDQPQHF.

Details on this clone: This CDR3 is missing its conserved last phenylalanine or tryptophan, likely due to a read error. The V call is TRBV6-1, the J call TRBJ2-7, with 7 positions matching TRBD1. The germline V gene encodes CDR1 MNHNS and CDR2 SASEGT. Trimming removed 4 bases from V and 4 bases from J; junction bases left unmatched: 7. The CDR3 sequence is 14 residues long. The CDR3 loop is CASSVRAGGYEQYL. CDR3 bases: TGTGCCAGCAGTGTTAGGGCAGGGGGTTACGAGCAGTACCTC.

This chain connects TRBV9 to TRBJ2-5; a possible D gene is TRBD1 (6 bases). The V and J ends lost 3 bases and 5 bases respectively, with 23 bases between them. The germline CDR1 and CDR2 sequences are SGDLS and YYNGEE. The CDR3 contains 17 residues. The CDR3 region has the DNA TGTGCCAGCAGCGACGTTCCCGGGACACCCGTGTTGGAGACCCAGTACTTC. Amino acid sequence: CASSDVPGTPVLETQYF.

The CDR3 spells CASSDSSASTDTQYF. CDR3 DNA: TGCGCCAGCAGTGATTCTAGCGCGAGCACAGATACGCAGTATTTT. This chain uses TRBV10-1 with TRBJ2-3; D is possibly TRBD2 (6 bases). Deletions cut 3 bases from V and 0 bases from J, with 10 bases between. CDR3 length: 15 amino acids. From germline, CDR1 is WNHNN and CDR2 SYGVQD (reference sequence).

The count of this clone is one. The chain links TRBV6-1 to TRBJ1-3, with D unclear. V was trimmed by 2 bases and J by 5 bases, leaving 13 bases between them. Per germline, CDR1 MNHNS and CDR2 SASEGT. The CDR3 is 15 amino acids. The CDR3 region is CASSEWATLRNTIYF. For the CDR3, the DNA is TGTGCCAGCAGTGAATGGGCTACCCTTAGAAACACCATATATTTT.

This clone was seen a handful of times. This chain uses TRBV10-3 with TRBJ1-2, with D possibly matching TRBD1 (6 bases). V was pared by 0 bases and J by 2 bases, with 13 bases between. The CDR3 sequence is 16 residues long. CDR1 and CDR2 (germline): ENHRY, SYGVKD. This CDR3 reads CAISESIGTGNYGYTF. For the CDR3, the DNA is TGTGCCATCAGTGAGTCGATAGGAACAGGGAACTATGGCTACACCTTC.

The CDR3 DNA reads TGTGCCAGCAGCGTATCGTACAGGGGGCTCTACGAGCAGTACTTC. This encodes CASSVSYRGLYEQYF. This chain joins TRBV9 and TRBJ2-7; TRBD1 matches 9 bases. This CDR3 contains 15 residues. V shed 1 base, J shed 3 bases, and the junction held 5 bases outside the gene matches. Per germline, CDR1 SGDLS and CDR2 YYNGEE.

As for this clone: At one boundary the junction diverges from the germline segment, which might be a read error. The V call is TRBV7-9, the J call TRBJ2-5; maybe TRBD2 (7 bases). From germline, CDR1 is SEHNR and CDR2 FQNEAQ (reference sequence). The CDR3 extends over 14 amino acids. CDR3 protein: CASNLQGGSVTQYF. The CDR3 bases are TGTGCCAGCAACTTACAGGGAGGGTCTGTGACCCAGTACTTC.